These 9 T cell receptor beta chains share one sample of origin, sequenced in a study of beta chain features in type 1 diabetes. General study results and limits: In all four CD4+ subsets, TCRB CDR3 length was significantly, moderately reduced in type 1 diabetes.

Isolated RNA was reverse transcribed in full, so expressed TCRB transcripts were sequenced. Using immunoSEQ multiplex PCR, the repertoire was profiled, and TCRdb retains in-frame clones only, with some absent. The table shows under 300,000 clones, with approximately 24% occurring only once. These TCRs are of unknown antigen specificity. The sample taken for sequencing was naive CD4+ T cells from blood. These receptors all come from a woman aged 30 to 39 with type 1 diabetes.

This clone turned up a few times. The rearrangement links TRBV2 to TRBJ1-2; TRBD1 aligns across 8 bases. The junction had 5 bases not matched to a gene; V was cut back by 4 bases and J by 7 bases. Per the germline V gene, CDR1 is SNHLY and CDR2 is FYNNEI. The length of the CDR3 is 13 residues. CDR3 amino acids: CASSAQGVGGYTF. The CDR3 coding sequence is TGTGCCAGCAGTGCACAGGGGGTAGGTGGCTACACCTTC.

The chain links TRBV13 to TRBJ1-3, with D maybe TRBD1 (6 bases). This CDR3 region has 16 residues. Germline CDR1 is PRHDT and CDR2 is FYEKMQ (reference sequence). The germline V and J ends were trimmed by 5 bases and 2 bases, with 16 bases remaining between them. CDR3 sequence reads: CASSPQTGITGNTIYF. Written as DNA, the CDR3 is TGTGCCAGCAGCCCACAAACAGGGATTACTGGAAACACCATATATTTT.

This chain links TRBV5-1 with TRBJ2-2; a weak D match, TRBD1 (5 bases). Germline CDR1 SGHRS, CDR2 YFSETQ. This CDR3 contains 16 residues. Trimming shortened V by 2 bases and J by 0 bases, and 11 bases separated the two germline ends. Here the CDR3 DNA reads TGCGCCAGCAGCTTTTCGGCAGGGCCGAACACCGGGGAGCTGTTTTTT. Its translation is CASSFSAGPNTGELFF.

The V and J genes are TRBV6-4 and TRBJ2-7; no reliable D call. V lost 4 bases and J 0 bases, leaving 10 bases between the germline ends. Germline CDR1 and CDR2: MRHNA and SNTAGT. The CDR3 covers 14 residues. The CDR3 spells CASSVPKSSYEQYF. The DNA for the CDR3 is TGTGCCAGCAGTGTACCTAAAAGCTCCTACGAGCAGTACTTC.

This clone has only a few counts. The chain has TRBV27 and TRBJ1-1; D call uncertain. Looked up from germline, CDR1 is MNHEY and CDR2 is SMNVEV (reference sequence). The germline V and J ends were trimmed by 2 bases and 6 bases, with 10 bases remaining between them. This CDR3 region has 13 residues. CDR3 in DNA: TGTGCCAGCAGTTTAGGGCTCGACGCTGAAGCTTTCTTT. Translation: CASSLGLDAEAFF.

The table lists this clone with a few counts. The chain carries TRBV18 and TRBJ2-5; no clear D. The V end was cut by 1 base, the J end by 3 bases, with 6 bases between. The CDR3 is 13 amino acids. CDR1 and CDR2 from the germline V gene are KGHSH and LQKENI. CDR3 in amino acids: CASSPQSEETQYF. DNA of the CDR3: TGTGCCAGCTCACCACAGTCGGAAGAGACCCAGTACTTC. The variable domain in full, with the rest retrieved from reference TRBV18 and TRBJ2-5, is NAGVMQNPRHLVRRRGQEARLRCSPMKGHSHVYWYRQLPEEGLKFMVYLQKENIIDESGMPKERFSAEFPKEGPSILRIQQVVRGDSAAYFCASSPQSEETQYFGPGTRLLVL.

This chain links TRBV20-1 with TRBJ2-1, with D hard to call. The CDR3 has 11 residues. V was clipped by 4 bases and J by 3 bases, with 4 bases between them. Germline values: CDR1 DFQATT, CDR2 SNEGSKA (reference sequence). CDR3 nucleotide sequence: TGCAGTGCTAATCTCTACAATGAGCAGTTCTTC. Residues: CSANLYNEQFF.

The chain recombines TRBV9 with TRBJ2-7; a weak D match, TRBD1 (5 bases). Germline V gives CDR1 SGDLS, CDR2 YYNGEE. The ends were cut back, 0 bases at V and 3 bases at J, with 13 bases in the middle. CDR3 length: 15 amino acids. CDR3 region: CASSVGGGNIYEQYF. CDR3 nucleotides: TGTGCCAGCAGCGTAGGGGGCGGAAATATCTACGAGCAGTACTTC.

The chain combines TRBV4-1 with TRBJ2-7; 11 bases fit TRBD2. Per the germline V gene, CDR1 is MGHRA and CDR2 is YSYEKL. V lost 0 bases to trimming and J lost 8 bases; unmatched junction nucleotides: 9. The CDR3 runs to 16 residues. CDR3 protein: CASSQDGTSGSEKQYF. The DNA of the CDR3 is TGCGCCAGCAGCCAAGATGGAACTAGCGGGAGCGAGAAGCAGTACTTC.